The 25 T cell receptor beta chains below all came from one sample that was sequenced in a study of metastatic and nonmetastatic thyroid tumors (TCRdb year 2020). Receptors were amplified or captured by PCR. Instrument on record: Illumina HiSeq 4000. TCRdb ran its own pipeline on the public reads, namely fastp trimming at Q25 and MiXCR clone calling, and kept in-frame beta chains. The sample includes more than 10,000 clones, with approximately 27% observed a single time. 15% to 20% of the sample comes from the top ten. No treatment had been received by any patient before thyroid surgery. Input material: tumor tissue. These TCRs come from a female donor with papillary thyroid cancer or a benign thyroid nodule (not recorded which). Some clones in this sample may be carry-over from other donors' samples.

Comments on this clone: Other nucleotide sequences in the sample specify the same CDR3. This chain uses TRBV10-1 with TRBJ2-1; a possible D gene is TRBD2 (5 bases). V shed 6 bases and J shed 2 bases, with 8 bases lying between them. This CDR3 is 13 amino acids long. The V gene's germline CDR1 is WNHNN and CDR2 SYGVQD (reference sequence). The CDR3 protein is CASSRGTYNEQFF. Here the CDR3 DNA reads TGCGCCAGCAGCCGGGGTACCTACAATGAGCAGTTCTTC.

This chain joins TRBV19 and TRBJ1-5; maybe TRBD1 (5 bases). The CDR3 extends over 16 amino acids. V dropped 5 bases and J dropped 0 bases, with 14 bases sitting between them. CDR1 and CDR2 from the germline V gene are LNHDA and SQIVND (reference sequence). Here the CDR3 reads CASSPRTSYSNQPQHF. Here the CDR3 DNA reads TGTGCCAGTAGTCCGCGGACAAGTTATAGCAATCAGCCCCAGCATTTT.

This clone appeared many times. This chain uses TRBV18 with TRBJ2-2; 9 nucleotides align to TRBD1. This CDR3 comprises 16 residues. After removal of 5 bases from V and 0 bases from J, the junction contained 4 bases not matched to a gene. Germline lookup yields CDR1 KGHSH and CDR2 LQKENI. The CDR3 nucleotides are TGTGCCAGCTCAACGGGACAGGGCACGAACACCGGGGAGCTGTTTTTT. This encodes CASSTGQGTNTGELFF.

This clone was counted at least ten times. The chain links TRBV5-1 to TRBJ2-7; perhaps TRBD1 as D (6 bases). The CDR3 has 15 amino acids. The germline V gene encodes CDR1 SGHRS and CDR2 YFSETQ. The V gene lost 1 base and the J gene lost 0 bases, with 11 bases spanning the gap. For the CDR3, the DNA is TGCGCCAGCAGCTTGAGAACAGGGAGCTCCTACGAGCAGTACTTC. Encoded protein: CASSLRTGSSYEQYF.

This clone was counted many times. A read error may be the cause here, since a much bigger clone is one base away. The sample holds other DNA sequences that translate to the same CDR3. CDR3 region: CSVQMDGYTF. The DNA for the CDR3 is TGCAGCGTGCAGATGGATGGCTACACCTTC. The chain employs TRBV29-1 and TRBJ1-2; D is uncertain. Trimming pared 6 bases from V and 6 bases from J, leaving 8 bases between. CDR1 and CDR2 from the germline V gene are SQVTM and ANQGSEA. The CDR3 sequence is 10 residues long.

J is TRBJ2-5 and V is TRBV2; D is perhaps TRBD2 (5 bases). The CDR3 contains 15 residues. The V gene's germline CDR1 is SNHLY and CDR2 FYNNEI. V was clipped by 2 bases and J by 6 bases, with 16 bases between them. This CDR3 is CASSERSLAGKTQYF. The CDR3 DNA reads TGTGCCAGCAGTGAAAGGTCGCTAGCTGGGAAGACCCAGTACTTC.

This clone was counted at least ten times. The chain joins TRBV20-1 to TRBJ2-1; D may be TRBD2 (6 bases). This CDR3 has 15 amino acids. Germline loops: CDR1 DFQATT, CDR2 SNEGSKA (reference sequence). V lost 5 bases and J lost 7, with 21 bases in between. Here the CDR3 DNA reads TGCAGTGCTTTCGGGACTTCACCTACCGGGAATGAGCAGTTCTTC. Amino acid sequence: CSAFGTSPTGNEQFF.

The sample holds many counts of this clone. V usage is TRBV12-3 or TRBV12-4 and J usage is TRBJ1-4, with D possibly being TRBD1 (5 bases). The CDR3 covers 14 residues. The V end lost 6 bases, the J end lost 5 bases, and 13 bases lay between the germline ends. CDR3 bases: TGTGCCAGCAGCCCCTCTCAGGGAAATGAAAAACTGTTTTTT. This codes for CASSPSQGNEKLFF.

The genes are TRBV28 and TRBJ2-7; D is perhaps TRBD1 (6 bases). The CDR3 consists of 11 residues. CDR1 is MDHEN and CDR2 is SYDVKM in the germline V gene. The ends were cut back, 5 bases at V and 12 bases at J, with 14 bases in the middle. As DNA, the CDR3 is TGTGCCAGCAGTATCGACAGGCGGCGGTACTTC. Its translation is CASSIDRRRYF.

By sample fraction, this clone is medium-sized. V and J are TRBV28 and TRBJ1-2; a weak D match, TRBD1 (5 bases). V was clipped by 4 bases and J by 5 bases, with 5 bases between them. The V gene's germline CDR1 is MDHEN and CDR2 SYDVKM. The CDR3 length is 11 residues. CDR3 sequence reads: CASSSGYGYTF. The CDR3 region has the DNA TGTGCCAGCAGTTCAGGGTATGGCTACACCTTC.

This clone has just a few counts. This chain joins TRBV28 and TRBJ2-5, with TRBD2 matching 14 bases. Looked up from germline, CDR1 is MDHEN and CDR2 is SYDVKM. This CDR3 region has 17 residues. The V gene end was trimmed by 2 bases and the J gene end by 7 bases; junction bases not matched to a gene: 9. The CDR3 reads CASSLGGLAGEGGTQYF. CDR3 DNA sequence: TGTGCCAGCAGTTTAGGGGGACTAGCGGGAGAAGGAGGGACCCAGTACTTC. Combining the CDR3 with reference TRBV28 and TRBJ2-5 gives the whole variable domain DVKVTQSSRYLVKRTGEKVFLECVQDMDHENMFWYRQDPGLGLRLIYFSYDVKMKEKGDIPEGYSVSREKKERFSLILESASTNQTSMYLCASSLGGLAGEGGTQYFGPGTRLLVL.

This clone was seen a handful of times. The chain uses TRBV10-3 and TRBJ2-1; no reliable D call. Per germline, CDR1 ENHRY and CDR2 SYGVKD. The CDR3 runs 12 residues. V dropped 1 base and J dropped 7 bases, with 5 bases sitting between them. The CDR3 loop reads CAISEFQNEQFF. The CDR3 coding sequence is TGTGCCATCAGTGAGTTCCAGAATGAGCAGTTCTTC.

In its sample, this clone was seen many times. V gene TRBV7-8 combines with J gene TRBJ2-1, with 7 bases identical to TRBD2. V lost 1 base and J lost 9; bases outside the gene matches: 9. The CDR3 has 15 residues. Germline V gene sequence: CDR1 SGHVS, CDR2 FQNEAQ. The DNA of the CDR3 is TGTGCCAGCAGCTTAGTTCAGCCCGGGGAGGGTGAGCAGTTCTTC. Translation gives CASSLVQPGEGEQFF.

This clone was seen repeatedly, ten times or more. The V gene is TRBV7-3, the J gene TRBJ2-2; D remains ambiguous. The CDR3 consists of 15 residues. CDR1 and CDR2 (germline): SGHTA, FQGTGA. V lost 4 bases to trimming and J lost 5 bases, with 14 bases between them. The CDR3 spells CASSSQSGLTGELFF. CDR3 nucleotide sequence: TGTGCCAGCAGCTCCCAATCGGGTTTGACCGGGGAGCTGTTTTTT.

This chain joins TRBV6-2 or TRBV6-3 and TRBJ2-7; either TRBD1 or TRBD2 may supply D (5 bases each). The CDR3 is 14 amino acids. The germline V gene encodes CDR1 MNHEY and CDR2 SVGEGT. V gave up 6 bases and J gave up 2 bases, with 14 bases separating them. This chain's CDR3 is CASSLWQGPYEQYF. In nucleotides, the CDR3 is TGTGCCAGCAGCCTGTGGCAGGGACCCTACGAGCAGTACTTC.

This clone has more than one count but fewer than ten. The chain uses TRBV28 and TRBJ2-7; D unclear. V was pared by 6 bases and J by 6 bases, with 15 bases between. Per the germline V gene, CDR1 is MDHEN and CDR2 is SYDVKM. The CDR3 has 13 amino acids. The CDR3 DNA reads as TGTGCCAGCAGCAACCTTGGGCTTGTCGAGCAGTACTTC. Translation gives CASSNLGLVEQYF.

The chain recombines TRBV25-1 with TRBJ2-7, with 10 bases that match TRBD2. The junction had 25 bases not matched to a gene; V was cut back by 8 bases and J by 3 bases. The CDR3 totals 20 residues. Per germline, CDR1 MGHDK and CDR2 SYGVNS. The CDR3 region has the DNA TGTGCCAGCGACGGGCCCTACCCTAGCGGGAGATTGAGGGTCGTCTACGAGCAGTACTTC. Protein sequence: CASDGPYPSGRLRVVYEQYF.

This clone appeared many times. With a much larger clone just one base away, this may be a read error. Because the CDR3 is missing its conserved closing phenylalanine or tryptophan, this is likely a read error. The same CDR3 also results from other DNA sequences found in this sample. The gene calls are TRBV19 and TRBJ1-5; D not certain. Germline V gene sequence: CDR1 LNHDA, CDR2 SQIVND (reference sequence). The CDR3 is 14 amino acids. V shed 0 bases and J shed 2 bases, with 5 bases lying between them. CDR3 protein: CASSIDGRNQPQHL. The CDR3 nucleotides are TGTGCCAGTAGTATAGACGGCCGCAATCAGCCCCAGCATCTT.

By share, this clone ranks as medium-sized (0.01 to 0.1%). This chain uses TRBV6-1 with TRBJ1-5, with unresolved D. V lost 2 bases and J lost 9, with 5 bases in between. Germline V gene sequence: CDR1 MNHNS, CDR2 SASEGT. CDR3 length equals 11 residues. The CDR3 bases are TGTGCCAGCAGTGAACGGGGGCCCCAGCATTTT. Amino acids: CASSERGPQHF.

This sequence joins TRBV19 and TRBJ2-1, with D unclear. The CDR3 totals 15 residues. V lost 3 bases to trimming and J lost 0 bases, with 9 bases between them. Germline values: CDR1 LNHDA, CDR2 SQIVND (reference sequence). The CDR3 loop is CASSIQTGSYNEQFF. The CDR3 nucleotides read TGTGCCAGTAGTATTCAAACGGGCTCCTACAATGAGCAGTTCTTC. The full variable domain, completed using reference TRBV19 and TRBJ2-1, is DGGITQSPKYLFRKEGQNVTLSCEQNLNHDAMYWYRQDPGQGLRLIYYSQIVNDFQKGDIAEGYSVSREKKESFPLTVTSAQKNPTAFYLCASSIQTGSYNEQFFGPGTRLTVL.

Many counts were recorded for this clone. Possible read error: a much larger clone is one base away. This chain uses TRBV7-7 with TRBJ2-5; D not certain. This CDR3 region has 14 residues. Germline lookup yields CDR1 SSHAT and CDR2 FNYEAQ (reference sequence). CDR3 DNA: TGTGCTAGCAGCTTAGTGGGGTGCATGGAGACCCAGTACTTC. It translates to CASSLVGCMETQYF. Supplemented by reference TRBV7-7 and TRBJ2-5, the full variable domain reads GAGVSQSPRYKVTKRGQDVTLRCDPISSHATLYWYQQALGQGPEFLTYFNYEAQPDKSGLPSDRFSAERPEGSISTLTIQRTEQRDSAMYRCASSLVGCMETQYFGPGTRLLVL.

This clone was picked up a small number of times. The rearrangement uses TRBV27 and TRBJ1-2, with D hard to call. Germline CDR1 is MNHEY and CDR2 is SMNVEV (reference sequence). This CDR3 is built from 13 residues. V lost 7 bases and J lost 5, with 14 bases in between. This chain's CDR3 is CASIQDRGYGYTF. In DNA, the CDR3 is TGTGCCAGCATCCAAGATCGGGGTTATGGCTACACCTTC.

This clone qualifies as medium-sized. In DNA, the CDR3 is TGTGCCAGTACCGGAGGGGGTGGAACTGAAGCTTTCTTT. As protein: CASTGGGGTEAFF. The rearrangement joins TRBV19 to TRBJ1-1; possibly TRBD1 for D (6 bases). Germline V lookup: CDR1 LNHDA, CDR2 SQIVND (reference sequence). V dropped 7 bases and J dropped 5 bases, with 14 bases sitting between them. The CDR3 contains 13 residues.

This clone came up a few times. The rearrangement links TRBV6-2 or TRBV6-3 to TRBJ2-3; possibly TRBD1 or TRBD2 for D (5 bases each). V lost 2 bases and J lost 4, with 10 bases in between. Germline V lookup: CDR1 MNHEY, CDR2 SVGEGT. The CDR3 length is 14 residues. As DNA, the CDR3 is TGTGCCAGCAGTTACGTAGGGACCGCAGATACGCAGTATTTT. Its translation is CASSYVGTADTQYF.

This clone was picked up many times. The identical CDR3 is also encoded by other nucleotide sequences in the sample. V is TRBV9 and J is TRBJ2-5, with 8 bases aligning to TRBD1. The CDR3 is 15 amino acids. V was pared by 0 bases and J by 7 bases, with 8 bases of the junction left unmatched. CDR1 is SGDLS, CDR2 YYNGEE, per germline. CDR3 region: CASSVGQGASVTQYF. CDR3 coding DNA: TGTGCCAGCAGCGTAGGGCAGGGGGCCTCCGTGACCCAGTACTTC.